These T cell receptor beta chains were read from a single sample in a study of CD8+ T cells in alopecia areata. Measured with immunoSEQ multiplex PCR; TCRdb has only the in-frame clones, and not every one. The data contain 200,000 to 250,000 clones, just over 55% of them seen just once; the ten biggest clones take up approximately 4.9%. Sequenced material: CD8+ T cells sorted from blood. Receptor source: a human donor in good health. Both conserved end residues are part of each CDR3. The order of the fields is J gene, clone size, D gene, V gene, CDR3 protein, CDR3 DNA. D genes are given only for firm matches. The listing skips clone size in some rows; elsewhere it reads once, few, many or a size class.

>TRBJ1-6|.|.|TRBV18
CASSPRRGPFDNSPLHF
TGTGCCAGCTCACCACGGCGGGGGCCGTTCGATAATTCACCCCTCCACTTT
>TRBJ1-1|.|.|TRBV4-1
CASSQDPGGGTEAFF
TGCGCCAGCAGCCAAGATCCGGGGGGTGGGACTGAAGCTTTCTTT
>TRBJ2-5|.|.|TRBV7-9
CASSLMQGEVGTQYF
TGTGCCAGCAGCTTAATGCAGGGAGAAGTGGGGACCCAGTACTTC
>TRBJ2-1|.|TRBD1|TRBV7-9
CASSPGEGAGNEQFF
TGTGCCAGCAGCCCCGGCGAGGGGGCCGGCAATGAGCAGTTCTTC
>TRBJ1-5|.|TRBD1|TRBV9
CASSVGPAGGSDQPQHF
TGTGCCAGCAGCGTAGGACCCGCAGGGGGTAGCGATCAGCCCCAGCATTTT
>TRBJ2-1|few|TRBD1|TRBV7-9
CASSLPGQGINEQFF
TGTGCCAGCAGTTTACCTGGACAGGGGATCAATGAGCAGTTCTTC
>TRBJ1-5|.|.|TRBV6-1
CASNPQDRNQPQHF
TGTGCCAGCAACCCCCAGGACCGCAATCAGCCCCAGCATTTT
>TRBJ1-2|.|.|TRBV25-1
CASSENYGEGLKYTF
TGTGCCAGCAGTGAGAATTACGGAGAGGGCCTAAAATACACCTTC
>TRBJ2-4|.|TRBD1|TRBV29-1
CSALLLGQGMNIQYF
TGCAGCGCTTTGCTGCTCGGACAGGGGATGAACATTCAGTACTTC
>TRBJ2-2|.|TRBD1|TRBV10-2
CASSDGTGVKANTGELFF
TGCGCCAGCAGTGACGGGACAGGGGTGAAAGCGAACACCGGGGAGCTGTTTTTT
>TRBJ1-1|.|.|TRBV30
CAWSWGSGTEAFF
TGTGCCTGGAGTTGGGGGTCGGGCACTGAAGCTTTCTTT
>TRBJ1-2|.|.|TRBV29-1
CSVLDGYGYTF
TGCAGCGTTTTAGATGGCTATGGCTACACCTTC
>TRBJ1-2|few|TRBD1|TRBV7-6
CASSPHEDRAKGYTF
TGTGCCAGCAGCCCCCATGAGGACAGGGCTAAAGGCTACACCTTC
>TRBJ2-1|.|TRBD2|TRBV29-1
CSGALSGGGIYNEQFF
TGCAGCGGCGCCCTTAGCGGGGGGGGGATTTACAATGAGCAGTTCTTC
>TRBJ1-2|.|TRBD1|TRBV6-5
CASSYSTGGYTF
TGTGCCAGCAGTTACTCGACAGGGGGCTACACCTTC
>TRBJ2-1|.|.|TRBV6-4
CASSDGVGVGYNEQFF
TGTGCCAGCAGTGACGGGGTAGGAGTTGGCTACAATGAGCAGTTCTTC
>TRBJ2-5|.|TRBD2|TRBV4-1
CASSQENPAGREETQYF
TGCGCCAGCAGCCAAGAAAATCCAGCGGGGAGGGAAGAGACCCAGTACTTC
>TRBJ2-5|.|TRBD1|TRBV15
CATRDRVQETQYF
TGTGCCACCAGGGACAGGGTGCAAGAGACCCAGTACTTC
>TRBJ2-1|.|TRBD2|TRBV29-1
CSVEGLAGIRDEQFF
TGCAGCGTTGAGGGACTAGCGGGAATCCGTGATGAGCAGTTCTTC
>TRBJ1-1|.|.|TRBV9
CASSVAGGPEAFF
TGTGCCAGCAGCGTAGCCGGGGGTCCTGAAGCTTTCTTT
>TRBJ1-1|.|.|TRBV4-1
CASSQGAGTNTEAFF
TGCGCCAGCAGCCAAGGCGCAGGAACGAACACTGAAGCTTTCTTT
>TRBJ2-7|.|TRBD1|TRBV5-6
CASSYGTGDEQYF
TGTGCCAGCAGCTATGGGACAGGGGACGAGCAGTACTTC
>TRBJ2-2|few|.|TRBV2
CASSGTGELFF
TGTGCCAGCAGTGGGACCGGGGAGCTGTTTTTT
>TRBJ2-1|.|.|TRBV15
CATGMGAHYNEQFF
TGTGCCACGGGGATGGGGGCCCACTACAATGAGCAGTTCTTC
>TRBJ2-3|.|TRBD1|TRBV5-1
CASSPRTGGFSTDTQYF
TGCGCCAGCAGCCCTAGGACAGGGGGCTTTAGCACAGATACGCAGTATTTT
>TRBJ2-3|.|.|TRBV5-4
CASSPRGALTDTQYF
TGTGCCAGCAGCCCCCGAGGCGCTCTCACAGATACGCAGTATTTT
>TRBJ2-2|medium-sized|.|TRBV5-4
CASSPGVGAGELFF
TGTGCCAGCAGCCCCGGGGTGGGGGCCGGGGAGCTGTTTTTT
>TRBJ1-6|.|.|TRBV18
CASSPLRFWYSPLHF
TGTGCCAGCTCACCACTCAGGTTTTGGTATTCACCCCTCCACTTT
>TRBJ2-7|few|.|TRBV29-1
CSVLDISYEQYF
TGCAGCGTCCTAGACATCTCCTACGAGCAGTACTTC
>TRBJ1-2|.|.|TRBV5-1
CASSLSGGEANYGYTF
TGCGCCAGCAGCTTGAGTGGAGGGGAGGCTAACTATGGCTACACCTTC
>TRBJ2-7|.|.|TRBV7-9
CASSLGGGNEQYF
TGTGCCAGCAGCTTAGGTGGTGGAAACGAGCAGTACTTC
>TRBJ2-5|once|.|TRBV30
CAWSEYYFQETQYF
TGTGCCTGGAGCGAATACTACTTCCAAGAGACCCAGTACTTC
>TRBJ2-1|once|TRBD2|TRBV29-1
CSAQLAGGLNEQFF
TGCAGCGCCCAACTAGCGGGGGGGCTCAATGAGCAGTTCTTC
>TRBJ2-5|.|.|TRBV5-1
CASSLRRGWQETQYF
TGCGCCAGCAGCTTAAGAAGAGGTTGGCAAGAGACCCAGTACTTC
>TRBJ2-2|.|.|TRBV27
CASSLSFQAGINTGELFF
TGTGCCAGCAGTTTATCGTTCCAGGCAGGGATAAACACCGGGGAGCTGTTTTTT
>TRBJ2-3|.|TRBD2|TRBV7-6
CASSAGSGGADTQYF
TGTGCCAGCAGCGCCGGTAGCGGGGGGGCCGATACGCAGTATTTT
>TRBJ1-2|.|.|TRBV14
CASSPTESYGYTF
TGTGCCAGCAGCCCCACGGAAAGCTATGGCTACACCTTC
>TRBJ2-5|.|TRBD1|TRBV6-5
CASSYADRGGTQYF
TGTGCCAGCAGTTACGCCGACAGGGGCGGGACCCAGTACTTC
>TRBJ2-2|few|.|TRBV19
CASSMGGGELFF
TGTGCCAGTAGTATGGGAGGCGGGGAGCTGTTTTTT
>TRBJ1-2|.|.|TRBV27
CASSLRGEGYGYTF
TGTGCCAGCAGTTTACGGGGAGAGGGCTATGGCTACACCTTC
>TRBJ2-3|.|TRBD2|TRBV11-3
CASSLDDTSADTQYF
TGTGCCAGCAGCTTAGATGACACTAGCGCAGATACGCAGTATTTT
>TRBJ2-7|.|.|TRBV5-6
CASTGSDEQYF
TGTGCCAGCACAGGATCGGACGAGCAGTACTTC
>TRBJ1-1|once|.|TRBV7-9
CASSLSVNTEAFF
TGTGCCAGCAGCTTATCCGTGAACACTGAAGCTTTCTTT
>TRBJ2-3|.|.|TRBV6-6
CASSYLPDTQYF
TGTGCCAGCAGTTATTTGCCAGATACGCAGTATTTT
>TRBJ2-2|.|.|TRBV6-5
CASSYGAASTGELFF
TGTGCCAGCAGTTACGGGGCCGCGAGCACCGGGGAGCTGTTTTTT